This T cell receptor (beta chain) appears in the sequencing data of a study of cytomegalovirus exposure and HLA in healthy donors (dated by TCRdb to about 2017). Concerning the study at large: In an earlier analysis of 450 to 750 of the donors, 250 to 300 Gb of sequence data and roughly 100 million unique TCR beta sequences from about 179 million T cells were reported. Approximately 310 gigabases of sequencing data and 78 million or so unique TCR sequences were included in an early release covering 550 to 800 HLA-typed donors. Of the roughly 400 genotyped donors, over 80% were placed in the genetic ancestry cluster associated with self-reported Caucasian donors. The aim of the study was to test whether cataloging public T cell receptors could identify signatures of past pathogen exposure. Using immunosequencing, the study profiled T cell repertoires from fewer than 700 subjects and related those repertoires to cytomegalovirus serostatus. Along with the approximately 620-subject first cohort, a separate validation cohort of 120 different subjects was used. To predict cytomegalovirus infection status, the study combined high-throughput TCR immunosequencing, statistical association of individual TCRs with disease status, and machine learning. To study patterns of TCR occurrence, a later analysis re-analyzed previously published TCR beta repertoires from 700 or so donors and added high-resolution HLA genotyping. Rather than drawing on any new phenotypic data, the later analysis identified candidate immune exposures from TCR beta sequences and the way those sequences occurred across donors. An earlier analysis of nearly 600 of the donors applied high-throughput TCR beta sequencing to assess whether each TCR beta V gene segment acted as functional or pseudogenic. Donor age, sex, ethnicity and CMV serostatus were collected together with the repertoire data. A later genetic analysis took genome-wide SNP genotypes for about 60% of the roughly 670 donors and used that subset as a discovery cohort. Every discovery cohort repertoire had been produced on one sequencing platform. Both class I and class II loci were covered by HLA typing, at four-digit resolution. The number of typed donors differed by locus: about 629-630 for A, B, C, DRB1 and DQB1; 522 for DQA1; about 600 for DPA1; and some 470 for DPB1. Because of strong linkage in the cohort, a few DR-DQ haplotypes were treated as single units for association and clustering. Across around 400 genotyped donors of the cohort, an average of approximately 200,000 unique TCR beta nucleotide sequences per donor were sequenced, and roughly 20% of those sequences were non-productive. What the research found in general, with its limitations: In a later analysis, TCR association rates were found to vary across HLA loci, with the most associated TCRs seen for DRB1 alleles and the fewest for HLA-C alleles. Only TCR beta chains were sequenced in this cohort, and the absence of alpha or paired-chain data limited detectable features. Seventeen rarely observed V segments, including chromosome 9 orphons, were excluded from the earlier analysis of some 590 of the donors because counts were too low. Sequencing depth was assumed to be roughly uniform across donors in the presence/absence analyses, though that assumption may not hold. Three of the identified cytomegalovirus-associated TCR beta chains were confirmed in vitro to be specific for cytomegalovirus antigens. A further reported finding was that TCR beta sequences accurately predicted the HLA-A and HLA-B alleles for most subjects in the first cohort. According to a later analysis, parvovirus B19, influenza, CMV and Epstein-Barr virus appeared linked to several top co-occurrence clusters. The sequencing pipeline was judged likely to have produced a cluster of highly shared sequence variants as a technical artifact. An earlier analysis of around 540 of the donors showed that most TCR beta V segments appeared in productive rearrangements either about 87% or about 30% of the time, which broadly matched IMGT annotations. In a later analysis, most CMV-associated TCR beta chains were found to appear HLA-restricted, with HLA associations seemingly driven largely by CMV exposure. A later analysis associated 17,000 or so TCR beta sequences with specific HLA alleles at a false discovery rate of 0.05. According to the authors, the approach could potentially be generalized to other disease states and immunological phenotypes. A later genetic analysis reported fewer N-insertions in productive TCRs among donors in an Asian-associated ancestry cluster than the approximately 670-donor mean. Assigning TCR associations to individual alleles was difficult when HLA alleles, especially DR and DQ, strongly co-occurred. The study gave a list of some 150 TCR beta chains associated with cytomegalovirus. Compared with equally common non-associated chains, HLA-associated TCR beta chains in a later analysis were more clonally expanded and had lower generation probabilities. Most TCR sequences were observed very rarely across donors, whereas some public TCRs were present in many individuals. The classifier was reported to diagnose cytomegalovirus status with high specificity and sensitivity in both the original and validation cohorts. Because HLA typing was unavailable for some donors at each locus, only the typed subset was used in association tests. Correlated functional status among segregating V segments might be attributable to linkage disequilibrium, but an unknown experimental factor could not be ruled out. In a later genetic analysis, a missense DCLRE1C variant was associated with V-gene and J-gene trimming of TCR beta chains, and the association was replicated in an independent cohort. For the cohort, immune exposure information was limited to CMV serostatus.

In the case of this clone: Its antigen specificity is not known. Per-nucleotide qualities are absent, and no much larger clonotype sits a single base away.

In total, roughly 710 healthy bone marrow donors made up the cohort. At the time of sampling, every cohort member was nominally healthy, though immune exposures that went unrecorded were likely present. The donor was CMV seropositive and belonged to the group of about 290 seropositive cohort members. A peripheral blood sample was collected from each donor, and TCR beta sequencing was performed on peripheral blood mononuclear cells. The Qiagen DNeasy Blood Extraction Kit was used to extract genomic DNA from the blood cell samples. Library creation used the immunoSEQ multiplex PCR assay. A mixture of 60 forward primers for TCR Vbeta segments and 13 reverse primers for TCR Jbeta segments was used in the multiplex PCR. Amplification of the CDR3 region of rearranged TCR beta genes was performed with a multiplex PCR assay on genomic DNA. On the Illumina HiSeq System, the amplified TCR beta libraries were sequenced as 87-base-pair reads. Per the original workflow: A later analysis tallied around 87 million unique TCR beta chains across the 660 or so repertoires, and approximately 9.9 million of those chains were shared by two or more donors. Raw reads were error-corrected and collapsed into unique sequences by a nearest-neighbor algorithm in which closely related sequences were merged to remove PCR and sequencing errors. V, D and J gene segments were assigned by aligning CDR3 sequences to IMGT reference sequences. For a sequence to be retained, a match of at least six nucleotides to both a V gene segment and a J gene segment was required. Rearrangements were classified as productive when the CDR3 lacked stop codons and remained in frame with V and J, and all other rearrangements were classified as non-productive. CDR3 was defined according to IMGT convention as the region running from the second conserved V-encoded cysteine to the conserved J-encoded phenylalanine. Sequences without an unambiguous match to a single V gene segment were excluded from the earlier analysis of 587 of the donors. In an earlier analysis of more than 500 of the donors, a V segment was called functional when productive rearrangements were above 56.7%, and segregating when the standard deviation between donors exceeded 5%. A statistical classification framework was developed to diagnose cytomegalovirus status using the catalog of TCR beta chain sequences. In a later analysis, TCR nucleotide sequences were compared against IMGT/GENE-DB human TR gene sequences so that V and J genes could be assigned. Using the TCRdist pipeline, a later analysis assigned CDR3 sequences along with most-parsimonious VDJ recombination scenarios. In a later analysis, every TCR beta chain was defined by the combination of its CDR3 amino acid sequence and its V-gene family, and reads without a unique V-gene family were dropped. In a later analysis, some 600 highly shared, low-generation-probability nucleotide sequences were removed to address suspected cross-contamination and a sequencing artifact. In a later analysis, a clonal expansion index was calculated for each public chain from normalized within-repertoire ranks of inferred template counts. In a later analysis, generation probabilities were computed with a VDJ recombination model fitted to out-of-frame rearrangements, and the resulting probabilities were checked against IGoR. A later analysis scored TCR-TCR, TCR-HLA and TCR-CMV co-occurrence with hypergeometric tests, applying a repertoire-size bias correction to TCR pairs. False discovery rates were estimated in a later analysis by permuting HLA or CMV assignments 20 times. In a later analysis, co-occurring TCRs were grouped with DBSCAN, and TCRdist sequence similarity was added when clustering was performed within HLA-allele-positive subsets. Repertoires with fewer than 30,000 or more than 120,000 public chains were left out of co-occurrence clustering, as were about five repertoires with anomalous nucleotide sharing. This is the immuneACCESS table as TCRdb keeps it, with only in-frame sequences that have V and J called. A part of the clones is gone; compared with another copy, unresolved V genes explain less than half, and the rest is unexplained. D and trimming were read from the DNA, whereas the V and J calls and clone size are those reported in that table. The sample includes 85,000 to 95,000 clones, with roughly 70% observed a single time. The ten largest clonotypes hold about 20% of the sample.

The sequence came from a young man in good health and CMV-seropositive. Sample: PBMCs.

The nucleotide sequence is given as TGTGCCAGCAGCTCTCATGGGGGAGGGAACAATCAGCCCCAGCATTTT. This yields the protein CASSSHGGGNNQPQHF. The rearrangement joined TRBV7-2 to TRBJ1-5, and the D gene may be TRBD1, 5 bases matching. V loses 4 bases, J loses 3 bases, and the germline ends lie 16 bases apart. From a lookup of the germline V gene, CDR1 and CDR2 are SGHTA and FQGNSA. Taken from cysteine to phenylalanine, the CDR3 has 16 residues. The retained sequence is limited to the CDR3, 48 bases, with the frame set at the first base.